These 28 T cell receptor beta chains originate from one sample sequenced in a study of CD8+CD57+ T cells in acquired aplastic anemia. Using genomic DNA as the template, TCR beta VDJ and CDR3 profiling was carried out. Each CDR3 protein gets one entry after TCRdb re-called the reads with MiXCR. The table has 50,000 to 70,000 distinct CDR3 sequences, around 55% seen once. Sequenced: sorted CD4+, CD8+, or CD8+CD57+ T cells (not recorded which) from PBMCs. These receptors originate from a human donor in good health, serving as a control.

This clonotype is medium-sized. V is TRBV7-8 and J is TRBJ2-7; 10 positions agree with TRBD1. The length of the CDR3 is 13 residues. The V and J ends lost 5 bases and 5 bases, in that order; junction bases with no gene match: 3. The germline V gene has CDR1 SGHVS and CDR2 FQNEAQ. The CDR3 region has the DNA TGTGCCAGCAGCACAGACAGGGGGCACGAGCAGTACTTC. It yields the protein CASSTDRGHEQYF.

This rearrangement joins TRBV2 to TRBJ1-4, with D unresolved. Looked up from germline, CDR1 is SNHLY and CDR2 is FYNNEI. Trimming cost V 9 bases and J 3 bases, with 17 bases left between them. There are 15 residues in the CDR3. CDR3 nucleotides: TGTGCCAGTCGACGGCTAGGAGCGGCTAATGAAAAACTGTTTTTT. Translated, it gives CASRRLGAANEKLFF.

This clonotype is labeled as medium-sized (0.01 to 0.1%). The rearrangement uses TRBV29-1 and TRBJ2-7; TRBD2 matches at 12 bases. From germline, CDR1 is SQVTM and CDR2 ANQGSEA. The CDR3 consists of 13 residues. The V segment lost 6 bases and the J segment 2 bases; nucleotides outside the gene matches: 2. The CDR3 nucleotides read TGCAGCGTCTCTAGCGGGAGGGCCTACGAGCAGTACTTC. It specifies CSVSSGRAYEQYF.

The rearrangement joins TRBV15 to TRBJ1-1; 8 positions agree with TRBD1. Per germline, CDR1 LNHNV and CDR2 YYDKDF (reference sequence). V lost 0 bases and J lost 0; bases outside the gene matches: 0. This CDR3 comprises 15 residues. The CDR3 DNA reads as TGTGCCACCAGCAGAGAACAGGGGGTGAACACTGAAGCTTTCTTT. Protein product: CATSREQGVNTEAFF.

As to this clonotype: The conserved phenylalanine or tryptophan is not found at the CDR3 terminus, so this likely reflects a read error. The gene calls are TRBV20-1 and TRBJ1-1, with D unresolved. CDR1 is DFQATT, CDR2 SNEGSKA, per germline (reference sequence). The length of the CDR3 is 13 residues. In nucleotides, the CDR3 is TGCAGCGCTAGAGACCCTCCCTCACCTGAAGCTTTCCTT. This encodes CSARDPPSPEAFL.

The table lists this clonotype with many counts. The genes are TRBV3-1 and TRBJ2-2; D not resolved. From germline, CDR1 is LGHDT and CDR2 YNNKEL (reference sequence). V was clipped by 0 bases and J by 13 bases, with 9 bases between them. The CDR3 covers 12 residues. The CDR3 loop is CASSQDYRGLFF. CDR3 DNA sequence: TGTGCCAGCAGCCAAGATTACCGTGGGCTGTTTTTT.

The chain employs TRBV20-1 and TRBJ1-1; D is ambiguous. CDR1 is DFQATT and CDR2 is SNEGSKA in the germline V gene (reference sequence). V lost 8 bases and J lost 10, with 17 bases in between. The CDR3 is 11 amino acids. The CDR3 DNA is TGCAGTTTACCCGGATCCGGGCCAGCTTTCTTT. Translating gives CSLPGSGPAFF.

This sequence joins TRBV25-1 and TRBJ1-3; D not resolved. The germline gives CDR1 MGHDK, CDR2 SYGVNS. The CDR3 length is 15 residues. Trimming removed 3 bases at V and 0 bases at J, with 9 bases between. The CDR3 bases are TGTGCCAGCAGTGATTACAGTAACTCTGGAAACACCATATATTTT. This encodes CASSDYSNSGNTIYF.

The chain's CDR3 is CATSPTGLHEQFF. CDR3 bases: TGTGCCACCAGTCCTACAGGGTTACATGAGCAGTTCTTC. The genes are TRBV24-1 and TRBJ2-1; TRBD1 is a possible D gene (6 bases). Germline V gene sequence: CDR1 KGHDR, CDR2 SFDVKD. Trimming took off 6 bases at V and 8 bases at J, with 13 bases between the two ends. The CDR3 loop spans 13 amino acids.

This clonotype is labeled medium-sized (0.01 to 0.1%). The chain recombines TRBV19 with TRBJ2-3, with 8 nucleotides matching TRBD1. Germline V lookup: CDR1 LNHDA, CDR2 SQIVND (reference sequence). Trimming cost V 4 bases and J 3 bases; bases outside gene matches: 3. CDR3 size: 14 residues. The CDR3 DNA sequence: TGTGCCAGTAGTACGGACAGGGTTACAGATACGCAGTATTTT. It specifies CASSTDRVTDTQYF. The full variable domain, completed using reference TRBV19 and TRBJ2-3, is DGGITQSPKYLFRKEGQNVTLSCEQNLNHDAMYWYRQDPGQGLRLIYYSQIVNDFQKGDIAEGYSVSREKKESFPLTVTSAQKNPTAFYLCASSTDRVTDTQYFGPGTRLTVL.

The chain carries TRBV2 and TRBJ2-5; 8 bases align to TRBD2. Trimming cost V 6 bases and J 5 bases; bases outside gene matches: 5. CDR1 is SNHLY and CDR2 is FYNNEI in the germline V gene. This CDR3 comprises 13 residues. The CDR3 region is CASRSGSWETQYF. The CDR3 DNA sequence: TGTGCCAGCAGGAGCGGGAGTTGGGAGACCCAGTACTTC.

This clonotype appeared many times. The chain combines TRBV5-1 with TRBJ2-3; D is possibly TRBD2 (6 bases). Germline V gene sequence: CDR1 SGHRS, CDR2 YFSETQ. CDR3 length: 17 amino acids. V gave up 0 bases and J gave up 0 bases, with 14 bases separating them. CDR3 DNA sequence: TGCGCCAGCAGCTTGGGTAGCGGCCAACCTAGCACAGATACGCAGTATTTT. Amino acid sequence: CASSLGSGQPSTDTQYF. Based on the CDR3 plus reference TRBV5-1 and TRBJ2-3, the full variable domain is KAGVTQTPRYLIKTRGQQVTLSCSPISGHRSVSWYQQTPGQGLQFLFEYFSETQRNKGNFPGRFSGRQFSNSRSEMNVSTLELGDSALYLCASSLGSGQPSTDTQYFGPGTRLTVL.

This clonotype has a count of ten or more. The rearrangement joins TRBV7-2 to TRBJ1-1; no reliable D call. Germline values: CDR1 SGHTA, CDR2 FQGNSA. The germline V and J ends were trimmed by 5 bases and 4 bases, with 14 bases remaining between them. This CDR3 has 14 amino acids. CDR3 amino acids: CASSRTRTSTEAFF. The DNA for the CDR3 is TGTGCCAGCAGCCGAACAAGGACCAGCACTGAAGCTTTCTTT. Full variable domain (outside the CDR3, taken from reference TRBV7-2 and TRBJ1-1): GAGVSQSPSNKVTEKGKDVELRCDPISGHTALYWYRQSLGQGLEFLIYFQGNSAPDKSGLPSDRFSAERTGGSVSTLTIQRTQQEDSAVYLCASSRTRTSTEAFFGQGTRLTVV.

The chain joins TRBV20-1 to TRBJ1-2; 12 bases match TRBD1. The J segment lost 7 bases and the V segment lost 6 bases, leaving 3 bases of the junction unmatched. The CDR3 loop spans 12 amino acids. In germline, CDR1 is DFQATT, CDR2 SNEGSKA (reference sequence). The CDR3 DNA reads TGCAGTGCCGGGACAGGGGGCCTTGGCTACACCTTC. Amino acid sequence: CSAGTGGLGYTF.

This clonotype was recorded a few times. The chain carries TRBV15 and TRBJ2-5, with unresolved D. The CDR3 is made up of 15 amino acids. Trimming removed 1 base at V and 5 bases at J, with 14 bases between. Germline CDR1 and CDR2: LNHNV and YYDKDF (reference sequence). The CDR3 nucleotides read TGTGCCACCAGCAGAGTGGCTGGCTCAGCGGAGACCCAGTACTTC. This codes for CATSRVAGSAETQYF.

The chain has TRBV6-1 and TRBJ1-1; D may be TRBD1 (5 bases). CDR1 is MNHNS and CDR2 is SASEGT in the germline V gene. The CDR3 extends over 16 amino acids. V lost 6 bases and J 0 bases, leaving 17 bases between the germline ends. CDR3 nucleotide sequence: TGTGCCAGCAGCCGCGTCGCTGGGACGATGAACACTGAAGCTTTCTTT. Its protein product is CASSRVAGTMNTEAFF.

As regards this clonotype: Given the absence of the conserved phenylalanine or tryptophan at the CDR3 end, a read error is likely. The V and J genes are TRBV12-3 or TRBV12-4 and TRBJ2-5, with D possibly TRBD2 on 5 matching bases. The CDR3 is 15 residues long. The V end was cut by 5 bases, the J end by 1 base, with 14 bases between. The CDR3 region has the DNA TGTGCCAGCAGTCTCTCCCTAGGAGGCCAAGAGACCCAGTACGTC. As protein: CASSLSLGGQETQYV.

This clonotype was counted at least ten times. The V and J genes are TRBV11-3 and TRBJ2-1; a possible D gene is TRBD1 (7 bases). There are 14 residues in the CDR3. Germline assignment: CDR1 SGHNT and CDR2 YENEEA. The ends were cut back, 5 bases at V and 10 bases at J, with 18 bases in the middle. Written as DNA, the CDR3 is TGTGCCAGCAGCCCGCTCAGGGGGGCAGGGGAGCAGTTCTTC. Its translation: CASSPLRGAGEQFF.

This rearrangement joins TRBV4-3 to TRBJ2-7, with TRBD1 matching 8 bases. The V gene end was trimmed by 0 bases and the J gene end by 1 base; junction bases not matched to a gene: 2. There are 15 residues in the CDR3. CDR1 LGHNA and CDR2 YSLEER come from the germline V gene. The CDR3 sequence is CASSQDRTGSYEQYF. The CDR3, as DNA: TGCGCCAGCAGCCAAGATCGGACAGGGTCCTACGAGCAGTACTTC.

V is TRBV6-1 and J is TRBJ2-1, with 7 bases identical to TRBD1. Trimming took 4 bases from V and 5 from J; bases not matched to a gene: 8. The CDR3 has 15 residues. Per germline, CDR1 MNHNS and CDR2 SASEGT. CDR3: CASSGNRGPHNEQFF. The CDR3 DNA follows: TGTGCCAGCAGTGGTAACAGGGGCCCTCACAATGAGCAGTTCTTC.

This clonotype has only one observation. The chain recombines TRBV24-1 with TRBJ2-3, with 7 nucleotides matching TRBD2. The length of the CDR3 is 16 residues. V was pared by 12 bases and J by 6 bases, with 20 bases of the junction left unmatched. Germline CDR1 is KGHDR and CDR2 is SFDVKD. The CDR3 is CAVALPNGGGPDTQYF. The CDR3 nucleotides read TGTGCCGTCGCCCTTCCCAATGGGGGAGGGCCTGATACGCAGTATTTT.

Regarding this clonotype: One end of the junction is discordant with germline, which a read error may explain. The chain carries TRBV29-1 and TRBJ1-1; a weak D match, TRBD1 (5 bases). The CDR3 is 11 amino acids. Germline V gives CDR1 SQVTM, CDR2 ANQGSEA. The CDR3 DNA follows: TGTAGCTTGGAGGCGGGGGCTGAAGCTTTCTTT. Its translation: CSLEAGAEAFF.

This chain joins TRBV9 and TRBJ1-3; 7 bases align to TRBD1. The CDR3 extends over 15 amino acids. Germline loops: CDR1 SGDLS, CDR2 YYNGEE. V lost 0 bases and J lost 4; bases outside the gene matches: 4. The CDR3 nucleotides read TGTGCCAGCAGCGTAGCAACAGGGGCCGGAAACACCATATATTTT. Protein sequence: CASSVATGAGNTIYF. Supplemented by reference TRBV9 and TRBJ1-3, the full variable domain reads DSGVTQTPKHLITATGQRVTLRCSPRSGDLSVYWYQQSLDQGLQFLIQYYNGEERAKGNILERFSAQQFPDLHSELNLSSLELGDSALYFCASSVATGAGNTIYFGEGSWLTVV.

Here the CDR3 DNA reads TGTGCCAGCAGCGAAGGGACGGGGGTCGGTGGCTACACCTTC. Protein sequence: CASSEGTGVGGYTF. This chain links TRBV5-5 with TRBJ1-2, with D perhaps matching TRBD1 (5 bases). The V end was cut by 4 bases, the J end by 7 bases, with 17 bases between. The CDR3 covers 14 residues. The germline gives CDR1 SGHKS, CDR2 YYEKEE (reference sequence).

The chain links TRBV9 to TRBJ2-6; no firm D call. The germline V gene has CDR1 SGDLS and CDR2 YYNGEE. The ends were cut back, 1 base at V and 0 bases at J, with 5 bases in the middle. This CDR3 has 15 amino acids. The CDR3 reads CASSVPGSGANVLTF. In DNA form, the CDR3 reads TGTGCCAGCAGCGTACCAGGCTCTGGGGCCAACGTCCTGACTTTC.

This clonotype was detected many times. V usage is TRBV15 and J usage is TRBJ1-4; the match to TRBD1 covers 8 bases. Trimming cost V 0 bases and J 8 bases; bases outside gene matches: 5. Germline values: CDR1 LNHNV, CDR2 YYDKDF (reference sequence). The CDR3 is made up of 15 amino acids. CDR3 sequence (DNA): TGTGCCACCAGCAGAGATCAGGGGGCCCCCGAAAAACTGTTTTTT. Translating gives CATSRDQGAPEKLFF.

This clonotype was seen repeatedly, ten times or more. The J gene is TRBJ2-7, the V gene TRBV11-3; maybe TRBD2 (5 bases). This CDR3 region has 15 residues. CDR1 SGHNT and CDR2 YENEEA come from the germline V gene. Trimming left V 0 bases short and J 1 base short, with 10 bases between. CDR3 amino acids: CASSLDQLGSYEQYF. The CDR3 region has the DNA TGTGCCAGCAGCTTAGATCAACTAGGATCCTACGAGCAGTACTTC.

The J gene is TRBJ1-2, the V gene TRBV2, with 9 positions matching TRBD1. CDR1 SNHLY and CDR2 FYNNEI come from the germline V gene. The trim removed 3 bases at V and 4 bases at J, leaving 3 bases unmatched. The CDR3 runs to 14 residues. The CDR3 DNA reads TGTGCCAGCAGTGATACAGGGGGCCTCTATGGCTACACCTTC. This translates into CASSDTGGLYGYTF.